The 27 T cell receptor beta chains given below trace back to one sample, sequenced in a study of patients and donors after allogeneic stem cell transplantation. TCRdb ran MiXCR on the RT-PCR reads and lists one entry per CDR3 protein. This sample carries over 150,000 distinct CDR3 sequences, more than 35% of them seen once, and the ten largest clones take around 35%. The specimen sequenced was blood, either unsorted or a sorted T cell fraction (not recorded which). The receptor source for this set is a human donor who was either an allogeneic HSCT recipient or a stem cell or donor lymphocyte infusion donor (not recorded which). It is not recorded whose cells these are; they may come from a transplant donor.

This clonotype turned up a few times. The chain has TRBV25-1 and TRBJ1-4; tentative D call: TRBD1 (5 bases). The CDR3 runs to 17 residues. Germline CDR1 and CDR2: MGHDK and SYGVNS. The V end was cut by 3 bases, the J end by 5 bases, with 19 bases between. The chain's CDR3 is CASSDSLSDRTNEKLFF. Written as DNA, the CDR3 is TGTGCCAGCAGTGATAGCCTTAGCGACAGAACAAATGAAAAACTGTTTTTT.

The V and J genes are TRBV14 and TRBJ2-1; tentatively, D is TRBD2 (6 bases). This CDR3 comprises 14 residues. Deletions cut 7 bases from V and 4 bases from J, with 14 bases between. Germline CDR1 reads SGHDN; CDR2 reads FVKESK. The chain's CDR3 is CASNRAGLYNEQFF. The DNA of the CDR3 is TGTGCCAGCAATCGGGCGGGATTATACAATGAGCAGTTCTTC.

The CDR3 loop is CSARLHGDPLPYGYTF. CDR3 nucleotides: TGCAGTGCTAGACTTCACGGGGACCCGCTCCCTTATGGCTACACCTTC. The chain uses TRBV20-1 and TRBJ1-2, with a tentative D call TRBD1 (5 bases). The CDR3 is made up of 16 amino acids. The V end was cut by 2 bases, the J end by 5 bases, with 21 bases between. CDR1 and CDR2 (germline): DFQATT, SNEGSKA (reference sequence).

The rearrangement links TRBV3-1 to TRBJ2-1; 8 nucleotides match TRBD2. With 2 bases clipped from V and 5 bases from J, the junction kept 8 bases outside the gene matches. Germline values: CDR1 LGHDT, CDR2 YNNKEL (reference sequence). The CDR3 is 16 amino acids. CDR3 region: CASSQSSGTYNNEQFF. The CDR3 nucleotides are TGTGCCAGCAGCCAAAGTAGCGGGACCTATAACAATGAGCAGTTCTTC.

V and J are TRBV12-3 or TRBV12-4 and TRBJ2-7, with no clear D. The CDR3 length is 14 residues. Between the trimmed V and J ends, which lost 1 base and 0 bases, there was a span of 7 bases. The DNA for the CDR3 is TGTGCCAGCAGTTTAGATCCAGTCTCCTACGAGCAGTACTTC. Amino acid sequence: CASSLDPVSYEQYF.

V usage is TRBV6-6 and J usage is TRBJ1-5, with a possible D match to TRBD1 (5 bases). V was clipped by 4 bases and J by 3 bases, with 16 bases between them. CDR3 length: 16 residues. The germline V gene has CDR1 MNHNY and CDR2 SVGAGI (reference sequence). The CDR3 region has the DNA TGTGCCAGCAGTTCCGTGACAGTGGAGGCCAATCAGCCCCAGCATTTT. Protein sequence: CASSSVTVEANQPQHF.

There are a few counts of this clonotype. The chain carries TRBV5-1 and TRBJ1-2; D possibly corresponds to TRBD1 (5 bases). This CDR3 has 13 residues. Deletions cut 4 bases from V and 6 bases from J, with 13 bases between. Germline-derived CDR1 and CDR2 are SGHRS and YFSETQ. In nucleotides, the CDR3 is TGCGCCAGCAGCCCATTGGGGGTCGATGGCTACACCTTC. This translates into CASSPLGVDGYTF.

This clonotype was seen a few times. CDR3 sequence: CASSPSNGDNEQFF. The CDR3 DNA reads as TGTGCCAGCAGCCCTTCTAACGGTGACAATGAGCAGTTCTTC. The chain recombines TRBV12-3 or TRBV12-4 with TRBJ2-1; D ambiguous. The CDR3 has 14 amino acids. V was pared by 6 bases and J by 5 bases, with 14 bases between.

V gene TRBV15 combines with J gene TRBJ2-5, with TRBD1 matching 7 bases. The length of the CDR3 is 17 residues. Trimming took 5 bases from V and 2 from J; bases not matched to a gene: 14. The germline V gene has CDR1 LNHNV and CDR2 YYDKDF (reference sequence). The CDR3 DNA follows: TGTGCCACCAGCCCTTACCTTGACAGGGTGGGTCAAGAGACCCAGTACTTC. Translation: CATSPYLDRVGQETQYF.

This clonotype has more than one count but fewer than ten. The chain carries TRBV3-1 and TRBJ1-2; 7 bases are a match to TRBD1. Germline-derived CDR1 and CDR2 are LGHDT and YNNKEL (reference sequence). This CDR3 has 14 amino acids. Trimming removed 0 bases from V and 5 bases from J; junction bases left unmatched: 3. The CDR3 region has the DNA TGTGCCAGCAGCCAAGACCCGACAGGGTATGGCTACACCTTC. Translating gives CASSQDPTGYGYTF.

The chain recombines TRBV28 with TRBJ1-2, with D hard to call. This CDR3 is 14 amino acids long. With 5 bases removed from V and 6 bases from J, the gap between germline ends came to 16 bases. The V gene's germline CDR1 is MDHEN and CDR2 SYDVKM. The CDR3 bases are TGTGCCAGCAGTAATTTAGGCCGTCCCAATGGCTACACCTTC. Translated: CASSNLGRPNGYTF.

For this clonotype: This clone may be a read error of a much larger clone one base away. V is TRBV7-3 and J is TRBJ1-2; no clear D gene. This CDR3 region has 12 residues. Looked up from germline, CDR1 is SGHTA and CDR2 is FQGTGA. V lost 2 bases and J lost 7, with 8 bases in between. The CDR3 reads CASSLEGSGYTF. The CDR3 DNA is TGTGCCAGCAGCTTAGAAGGGAGTGGCTACACCTTC.

This clonotype came up a few times. V and J are TRBV7-6 and TRBJ2-7; D gene unclear. The germline V gene encodes CDR1 SGHVS and CDR2 FNYEAQ. This CDR3 region has 12 residues. Trimming took off 2 bases at V and 5 bases at J, with 7 bases between the two ends. For the CDR3, the DNA is TGTGCCAGCAGCTTAAAAATACACGAGCAGTACTTC. Protein sequence: CASSLKIHEQYF.

This clonotype was seen a handful of times. This rearrangement joins TRBV29-1 to TRBJ1-1; D remains ambiguous. V was cut by 4 bases and J by 4 bases, with 10 bases left in between. CDR1 is SQVTM, CDR2 ANQGSEA, per germline. This CDR3 has 12 amino acids. CDR3 coding DNA: TGCAGCGTTGTGGGCCGGGGCACTGAAGCTTTCTTT. Its translation: CSVVGRGTEAFF.

In this sample, this clonotype turned up a few times. The rearrangement joins TRBV12-3 or TRBV12-4 to TRBJ1-1; TRBD1 matches at 8 bases. This CDR3 is built from 14 residues. V was clipped by 3 bases and J by 6 bases; unmatched bases: 6. The CDR3 is CASSFWGQAAEAFF. CDR3 bases: TGTGCCAGCAGTTTCTGGGGACAGGCCGCTGAAGCTTTCTTT.

This clonotype was observed a handful of times. The rearrangement joins TRBV20-1 to TRBJ1-3; tentatively, D is TRBD1 (6 bases). Germline V gene lookup returns CDR1 DFQATT and CDR2 SNEGSKA (reference sequence). This CDR3 has 14 amino acids. V lost 1 base, J lost 2 bases, and 9 bases lay in between. The DNA for the CDR3 is TGCAGTGCTAGAGTACCAGGGGCTGGAAACACCATATATTTT. Its translation: CSARVPGAGNTIYF.

This clonotype was observed a handful of times. The genes are TRBV2 and TRBJ2-7, with 9 bases lining up with TRBD2. Losses at the gene ends were 0 bases for V and 4 bases for J; bases not matched to a gene: 4. This CDR3 is built from 15 residues. Germline V gene lookup returns CDR1 SNHLY and CDR2 FYNNEI. The CDR3 spells CASSEAGSGSYEQYF. The CDR3 DNA sequence: TGTGCCAGCAGTGAAGCGGGTAGCGGGAGTTACGAGCAGTACTTC.

The table lists this clonotype with a few counts. The V gene is TRBV5-1, the J gene TRBJ1-5; TRBD1 aligns across 7 bases. Losses at the gene ends were 4 bases for V and 3 bases for J; bases not matched to a gene: 4. This CDR3 contains 14 residues. Germline CDR1 and CDR2: SGHRS and YFSETQ. The CDR3 region has the DNA TGCGCCAGCAGCCTAGGGACAGACAATCAGCCCCAGCATTTT. Its translation is CASSLGTDNQPQHF.

This clonotype was seen at least ten times. V usage is TRBV24-1 and J usage is TRBJ1-5; the D gene is possibly TRBD1 (5 bases). The CDR3 loop spans 14 amino acids. Per germline, CDR1 KGHDR and CDR2 SFDVKD. V was trimmed by 4 bases and J by 4 bases, leaving 10 bases between them. The CDR3 DNA reads as TGTGCCACCAGTGAAACGGGGCTGAATCAGCCCCAGCATTTT. Protein: CATSETGLNQPQHF.

The chain carries TRBV20-1 and TRBJ2-7; D gene uncertain. Germline V gene lookup returns CDR1 DFQATT and CDR2 SNEGSKA (reference sequence). Trimming removed 3 bases from V and 1 base from J, with 1 base in between. The CDR3 has 10 residues. CDR3 nucleotide sequence: TGCAGTGCTAGTTCCTACGAGCAGTACTTC. Its translation: CSASSYEQYF.

This clonotype came up once. The chain employs TRBV2 and TRBJ2-1; 8 bases are a match to TRBD2. Germline CDR1 SNHLY, CDR2 FYNNEI. The length of the CDR3 is 14 residues. The J segment lost 5 bases and the V segment lost 7 bases, leaving 7 bases of the junction unmatched. CDR3 amino acids: CASTRGSGDNEQFF. As DNA, the CDR3 is TGTGCCAGCACCCGGGGTAGCGGGGACAATGAGCAGTTCTTC.

In its sample, this clonotype was seen once. The chain recombines TRBV6-6 with TRBJ2-1; tentative D call: TRBD2 (6 bases). V lost 7 bases, J lost 8 bases, and 18 bases lay in between. The CDR3 consists of 14 residues. Germline V gene data show CDR1 as MNHNY and CDR2 as SVGAGI (reference sequence). DNA of the CDR3: TGTGCCAGCATGGGCGGGGCGGGACTGGATGAGCAGTTCTTC. This encodes CASMGGAGLDEQFF.

This clonotype was recorded a few times. The rearrangement uses TRBV28 and TRBJ2-7; maybe TRBD2 (6 bases). The V gene lost 3 bases and the J gene lost 1 base, with 10 bases spanning the gap. In germline, CDR1 is MDHEN, CDR2 SYDVKM. This CDR3 is 14 amino acids long. The CDR3 nucleotides are TGTGCCAGCAGTTTGGGACTTCTGTCCTACGAGCAGTACTTC. This translates into CASSLGLLSYEQYF.

The rearrangement links TRBV27 to TRBJ1-5; D not certain. The CDR3 totals 16 residues. The germline gives CDR1 MNHEY, CDR2 SMNVEV (reference sequence). The V end was cut by 6 bases, the J end by 2 bases, with 17 bases between. The CDR3 spells CASSPARRFGNQPQHF. DNA for the CDR3: TGTGCCAGCAGCCCAGCCAGGAGGTTCGGCAATCAGCCCCAGCATTTT.

The chain joins TRBV7-9 to TRBJ2-4; D is perhaps TRBD2 (5 bases). CDR3 size: 14 residues. Per the germline V gene, CDR1 is SEHNR and CDR2 is FQNEAQ (reference sequence). The germline V and J ends were trimmed by 2 bases and 9 bases, with 14 bases remaining between them. The DNA of the CDR3 is TGTGCCAGCAGCTTAACGAGGGAGAGGCCCATTCAGTACTTC. Residues: CASSLTRERPIQYF.

This clonotype has a handful of counts. J is TRBJ2-1 and V is TRBV7-3; TRBD2 is a possible D gene (6 bases). The germline V gene has CDR1 SGHTA and CDR2 FQGTGA. Trimming took 3 bases from V and 8 from J, leaving 20 bases between them. This CDR3 spans 16 amino acids. This CDR3 reads CASSFFNSGYRDEQFF. The CDR3 region has the DNA TGTGCCAGCAGCTTTTTCAATAGCGGATACCGGGATGAGCAGTTCTTC.

In this sample, this clonotype turned up many times. The chain joins TRBV5-1 to TRBJ1-3; D uncertain. This CDR3 comprises 15 residues. Between the trimmed V and J ends, which lost 1 base and 0 bases, there was a span of 8 bases. CDR1 SGHRS and CDR2 YFSETQ come from the germline V gene. This CDR3 reads CASSLLEGSGNTIYF. The CDR3 DNA reads as TGCGCCAGCAGCTTGCTCGAAGGCTCTGGAAACACCATATATTTT.